The sequence of this T cell receptor (beta chain) was determined in a study of PD-L1 blockade in urothelial cancer. Study overall: Previous chemotherapy exposure amounted to 0 to 3 regimens for patients. Blood was evaluated 3 weeks (second dose) and 6 weeks after therapy began.

Regarding this clone: Its antigen is currently unknown.

Time point indicated: peripheral blood 6 weeks after treatment start. The data were produced by immunoSEQ multiplex PCR, yet TCRdb's version contains in-frame clones alone and is incomplete. The sample has about 76,000 clones, 80% to 95% seen once. Overall study findings and caveats: Pretreatment TCR clonality in blood, when below the median, was predictive of better survival.

This receptor was obtained from an elderly woman with urothelial cancer. Sequences were derived from PBMCs, sampled around atezolizumab (anti-PD-L1) treatment.

The CDR3 region has the DNA TGTGCCATCTCGGGAGACAGGGGTGGCAATCAGCCCCAGCATTTT. Translating gives CAISGDRGGNQPQHF. The chain recombines TRBV10-3 with TRBJ1-5; 8 positions agree with TRBD1. The germline V gene encodes CDR1 ENHRY and CDR2 SYGVKD. This CDR3 is 15 amino acids long. With 8 bases clipped from V and 2 bases from J, the junction kept 8 bases outside the gene matches.